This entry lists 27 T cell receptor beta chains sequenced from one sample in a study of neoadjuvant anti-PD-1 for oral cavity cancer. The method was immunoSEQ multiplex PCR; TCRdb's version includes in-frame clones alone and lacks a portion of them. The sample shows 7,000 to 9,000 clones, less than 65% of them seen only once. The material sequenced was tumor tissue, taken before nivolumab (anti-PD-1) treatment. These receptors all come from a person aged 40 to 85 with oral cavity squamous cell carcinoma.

The CDR3 DNA reads TGTGCCAGCAGCTTAGAGGGACTAGCGGGGGGGGCCTACAATGAGCAGTTCTTC. Translating it yields CASSLEGLAGGAYNEQFF. J is TRBJ2-1 and V is TRBV11-2; 16 nucleotides agree with TRBD2. The CDR3 runs to 18 residues. Germline CDR1 SGHAT, CDR2 FQNNGV. V dropped 0 bases and J dropped 2; count of bases not matched to a gene: 1. The full variable domain, with the rest looked up from reference TRBV11-2 and TRBJ2-1, is EAGVAQSPRYKIIEKRQSVAFWCNPISGHATLYWYQQILGQGPKLLIQFQNNGVVDDSQLPKDRFSAERLKGVDSTLKIQPAKLEDSAVYLCASSLEGLAGGAYNEQFFGPGTRLTVL.

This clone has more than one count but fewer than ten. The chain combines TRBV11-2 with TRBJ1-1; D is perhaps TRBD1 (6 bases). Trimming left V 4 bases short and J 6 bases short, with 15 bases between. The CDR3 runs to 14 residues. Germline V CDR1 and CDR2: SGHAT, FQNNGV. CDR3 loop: CASSSQGRSAEAFF. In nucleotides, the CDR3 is TGTGCCAGCAGCTCTCAGGGGAGGAGCGCTGAAGCTTTCTTT.

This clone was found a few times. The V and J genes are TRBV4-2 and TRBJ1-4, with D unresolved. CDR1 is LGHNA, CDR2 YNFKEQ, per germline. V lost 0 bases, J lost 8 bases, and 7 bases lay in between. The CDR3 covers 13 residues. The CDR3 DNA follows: TGTGCCAGCAGCCAAGATTACCCCGAAAAACTGTTTTTT. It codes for CASSQDYPEKLFF.

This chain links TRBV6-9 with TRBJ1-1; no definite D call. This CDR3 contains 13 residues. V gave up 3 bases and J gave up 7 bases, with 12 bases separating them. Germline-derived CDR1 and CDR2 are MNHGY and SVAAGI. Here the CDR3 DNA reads TGTGCCAGCAGTTACGGGGAAGAAGATGAAGCTTTCTTT. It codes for CASSYGEEDEAFF.

The CDR3 DNA reads TGTGCCAGCAGCTTAGTGGGAATCAATAATTCACCCCTCCACTTT. Its translation is CASSLVGINNSPLHF. This sequence joins TRBV7-2 and TRBJ1-6; no clear D. The CDR3 totals 15 residues. Germline V lookup: CDR1 SGHTA, CDR2 FQGNSA. V dropped 1 base and J dropped 5 bases, with 9 bases sitting between them.

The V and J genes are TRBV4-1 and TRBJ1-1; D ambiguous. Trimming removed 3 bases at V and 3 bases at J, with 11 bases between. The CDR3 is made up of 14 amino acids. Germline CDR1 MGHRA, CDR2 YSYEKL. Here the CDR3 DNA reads TGCGCCAGCAGCCATGGTGGGTCCGACACTGAAGCTTTCTTT. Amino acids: CASSHGGSDTEAFF.

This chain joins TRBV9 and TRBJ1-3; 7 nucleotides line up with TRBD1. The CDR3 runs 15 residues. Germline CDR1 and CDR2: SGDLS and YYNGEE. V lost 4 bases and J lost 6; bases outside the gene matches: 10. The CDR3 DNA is TGTGCCAGCAGCCCATCCTCGACAGGGCCAAACACCATATATTTT. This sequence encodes CASSPSSTGPNTIYF.

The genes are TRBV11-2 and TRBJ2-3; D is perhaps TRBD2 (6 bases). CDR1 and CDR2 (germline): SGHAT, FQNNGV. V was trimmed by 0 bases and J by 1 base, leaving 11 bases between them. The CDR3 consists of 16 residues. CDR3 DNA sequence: TGTGCCAGCAGCTTAGATCGGGGGTGGGGCACAGATACGCAGTATTTT. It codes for CASSLDRGWGTDTQYF.

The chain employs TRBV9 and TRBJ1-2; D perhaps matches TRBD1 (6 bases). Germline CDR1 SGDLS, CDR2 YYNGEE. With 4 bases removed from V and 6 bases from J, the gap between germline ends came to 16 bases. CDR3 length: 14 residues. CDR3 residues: CASSPGQPWDGYTF. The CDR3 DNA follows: TGTGCCAGCAGCCCCGGACAGCCCTGGGATGGCTACACCTTC.

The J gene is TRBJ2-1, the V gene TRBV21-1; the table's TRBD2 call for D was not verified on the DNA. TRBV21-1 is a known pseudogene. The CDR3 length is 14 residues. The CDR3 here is CASSSSGRAGEQFF. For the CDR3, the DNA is TGTGCCAGCAGCAGTAGCGGGAGGGCCGGCGAGCAGTTCTTC.

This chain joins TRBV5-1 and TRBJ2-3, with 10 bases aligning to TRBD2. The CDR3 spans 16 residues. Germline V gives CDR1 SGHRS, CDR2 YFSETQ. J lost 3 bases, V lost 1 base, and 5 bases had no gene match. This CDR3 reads CASSLLLAGRTDTQYF. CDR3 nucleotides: TGCGCCAGCAGCTTGTTACTAGCGGGGAGGACAGATACGCAGTATTTT.

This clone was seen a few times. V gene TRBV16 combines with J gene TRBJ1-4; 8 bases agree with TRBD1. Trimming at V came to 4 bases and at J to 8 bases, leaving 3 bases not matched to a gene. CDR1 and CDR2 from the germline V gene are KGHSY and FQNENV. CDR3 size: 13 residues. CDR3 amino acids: CASSPDRVEKLFF. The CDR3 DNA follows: TGTGCCAGCAGCCCGGACAGGGTAGAAAAACTGTTTTTT.

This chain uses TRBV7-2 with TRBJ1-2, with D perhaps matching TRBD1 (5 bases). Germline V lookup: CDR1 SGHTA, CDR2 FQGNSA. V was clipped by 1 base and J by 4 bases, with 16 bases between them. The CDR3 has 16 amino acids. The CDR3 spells CASSLGGTERAYGYTF. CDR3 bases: TGTGCCAGCAGCTTAGGGGGGACCGAAAGGGCCTATGGCTACACCTTC.

The CDR3 DNA sequence: TGCGCCAGCAGCTCCTCCCCGGGGCAGCTAACTGAAGCTTTCTTT. It specifies CASSSSPGQLTEAFF. This rearrangement joins TRBV5-1 to TRBJ1-1, with a weak D call TRBD1 (5 bases). Trimming removed 3 bases from V and 5 bases from J, with 17 bases in between. CDR1 SGHRS and CDR2 YFSETQ come from the germline V gene. The CDR3 spans 15 residues.

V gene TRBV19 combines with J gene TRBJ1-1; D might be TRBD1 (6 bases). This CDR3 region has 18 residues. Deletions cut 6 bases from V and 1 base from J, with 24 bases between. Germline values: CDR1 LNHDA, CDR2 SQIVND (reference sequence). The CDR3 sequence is CASRKQGGGTGGNTEAFF. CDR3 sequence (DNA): TGTGCCAGTAGGAAACAGGGTGGGGGCACAGGAGGGAACACTGAAGCTTTCTTT.

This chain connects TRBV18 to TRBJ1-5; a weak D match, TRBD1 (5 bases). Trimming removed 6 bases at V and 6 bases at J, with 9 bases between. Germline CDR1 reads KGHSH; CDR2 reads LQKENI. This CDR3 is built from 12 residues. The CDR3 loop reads CASSPGGQPQHF. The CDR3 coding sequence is TGTGCCAGCTCCCCGGGGGGTCAGCCCCAGCATTTT. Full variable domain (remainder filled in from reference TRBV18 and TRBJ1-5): NAGVMQNPRHLVRRRGQEARLRCSPMKGHSHVYWYRQLPEEGLKFMVYLQKENIIDESGMPKERFSAEFPKEGPSILRIQQVVRGDSAAYFCASSPGGQPQHFGDGTRLSIL.

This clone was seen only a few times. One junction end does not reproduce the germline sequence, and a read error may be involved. In DNA form, the CDR3 reads TGTGCCAGCACCTTAGGGGGGAGGGCGTATGGCTACACCTTC. Amino acids: CASTLGGRAYGYTF. The chain has TRBV7-2 and TRBJ1-2, with D maybe TRBD1 (6 bases). The CDR3 is 14 amino acids. CDR1 is SGHTA, CDR2 FQGNSA, per germline.

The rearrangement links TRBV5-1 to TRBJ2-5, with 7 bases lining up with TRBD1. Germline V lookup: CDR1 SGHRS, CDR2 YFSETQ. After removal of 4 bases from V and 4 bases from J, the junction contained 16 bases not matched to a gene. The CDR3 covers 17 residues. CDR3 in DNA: TGCGCCAGCAGCCCTTGGATAGGGGGCGTGTATCGAGAGACCCAGTACTTC. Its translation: CASSPWIGGVYRETQYF.

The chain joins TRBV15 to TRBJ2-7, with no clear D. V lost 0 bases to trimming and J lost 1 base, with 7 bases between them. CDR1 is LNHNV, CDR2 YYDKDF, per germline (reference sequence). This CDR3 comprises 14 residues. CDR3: CATSRDRGSYEQYF. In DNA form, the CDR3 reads TGTGCCACCAGCAGAGATCGTGGATCCTACGAGCAGTACTTC.

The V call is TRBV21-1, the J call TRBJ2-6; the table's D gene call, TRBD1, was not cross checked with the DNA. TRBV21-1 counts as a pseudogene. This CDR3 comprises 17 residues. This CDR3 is CASSDRDVVSGANVLTF. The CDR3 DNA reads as TGTGCCAGCTCTGACAGGGATGTAGTTTCTGGGGCCAACGTCCTGACTTTC.

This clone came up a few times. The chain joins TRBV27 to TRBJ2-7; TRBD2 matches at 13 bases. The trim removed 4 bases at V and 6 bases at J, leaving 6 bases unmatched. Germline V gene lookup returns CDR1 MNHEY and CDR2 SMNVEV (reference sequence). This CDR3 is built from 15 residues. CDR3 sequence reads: CASSSTGTSGIEQYF. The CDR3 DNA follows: TGTGCCAGCAGTTCCACCGGGACTAGCGGGATCGAGCAGTACTTC.

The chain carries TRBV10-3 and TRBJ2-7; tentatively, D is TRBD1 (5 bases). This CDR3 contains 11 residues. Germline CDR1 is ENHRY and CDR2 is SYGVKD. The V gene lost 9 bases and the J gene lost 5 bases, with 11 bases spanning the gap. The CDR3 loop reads CAIGALNEQYF. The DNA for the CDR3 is TGTGCCATTGGGGCCCTCAACGAGCAGTACTTC.

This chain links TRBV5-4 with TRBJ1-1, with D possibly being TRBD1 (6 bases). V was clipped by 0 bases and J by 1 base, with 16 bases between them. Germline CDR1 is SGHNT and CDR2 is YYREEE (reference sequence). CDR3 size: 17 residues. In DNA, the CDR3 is TGTGCCAGCAGCTTGGGCGTTGGGGGGCGGGCGAACACTGAAGCTTTCTTT. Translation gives CASSLGVGGRANTEAFF.

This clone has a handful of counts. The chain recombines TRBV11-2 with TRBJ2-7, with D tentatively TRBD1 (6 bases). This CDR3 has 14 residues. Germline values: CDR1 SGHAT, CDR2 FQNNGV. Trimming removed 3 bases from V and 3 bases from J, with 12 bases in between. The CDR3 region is CASSFTQGSYEQYF. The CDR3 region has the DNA TGTGCCAGCAGCTTTACACAGGGTAGCTACGAGCAGTACTTC.

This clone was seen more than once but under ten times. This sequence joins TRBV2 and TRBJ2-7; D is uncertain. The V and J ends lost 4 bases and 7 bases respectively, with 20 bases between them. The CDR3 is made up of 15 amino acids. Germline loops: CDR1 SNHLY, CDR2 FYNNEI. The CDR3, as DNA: TGTGCCAGCAGTGGAATTCAAGCCATCTTGGGGGAGCAGTACTTC. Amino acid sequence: CASSGIQAILGEQYF.

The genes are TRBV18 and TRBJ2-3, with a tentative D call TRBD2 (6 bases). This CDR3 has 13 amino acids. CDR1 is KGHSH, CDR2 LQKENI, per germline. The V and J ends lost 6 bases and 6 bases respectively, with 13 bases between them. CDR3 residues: CASSRGGVDTQYF. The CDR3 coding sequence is TGTGCCAGCTCTCGGGGAGGAGTGGATACGCAGTATTTT.

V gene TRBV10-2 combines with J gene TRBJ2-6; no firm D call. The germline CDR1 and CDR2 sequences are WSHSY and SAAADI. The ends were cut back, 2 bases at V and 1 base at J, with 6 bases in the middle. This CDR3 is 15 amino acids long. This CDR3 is CASSERRSGANVLTF. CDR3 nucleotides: TGCGCCAGCAGTGAGAGGAGATCTGGGGCCAACGTCCTGACTTTC.